This T cell receptor (beta chain) was found in a study of response to subunit inactivated influenza vaccine. Using its own MiXCR run on the RT-PCR reads, TCRdb lists one record per CDR3 protein. The sample shows about 650,000 distinct CDR3 sequences, approximately 15% of them seen only once. This clonotype was observed a handful of times. Germline CDR1 reads SGHNT; CDR2 reads YYREEE (reference sequence). The CDR3 has 19 amino acids. The V and J ends lost 0 bases and 2 bases, in that order; junction bases with no gene match: 12. V usage is TRBV5-4 and J usage is TRBJ1-2; 11 positions match TRBD1. The source material was PBMCs from blood, sampled 11 to 12 days after vaccination. This TCR was sampled from a man aged 50-59 years who received an inactivated influenza vaccine. The CDR3 DNA follows: TGTGCCAGCAGCTTGGGGCCAGGGACAGGGACAGGGGGAAACTATGGCTACACCTTC. Its translation is CASSLGPGTGTGGNYGYTF.